Shown below are 19 T cell receptor beta chains from a single sample sequenced in a study of regulatory and conventional T cells in RAG deficiency. Regulatory T cells were sorted from blood as CD4+ CD25-high CD127-low cells. Generated by immunoSEQ multiplex PCR, the TCRdb table keeps only in-frame clones and is missing some. The sample contains 9,000 to 9,500 clones, around 92% of which appear only once. In addition, the sample was reused for a study of regulatory T cells. That work contributes: The PCR used 52 TRBV and 13 TRBJ primers.

Source material: Tregs sorted from blood. The origin of the receptors is a human donor in good health.

This chain connects TRBV18 to TRBJ2-7, with D tentatively TRBD1 (5 bases). The germline V gene encodes CDR1 KGHSH and CDR2 LQKENI. This CDR3 comprises 13 residues. V was clipped by 6 bases and J by 6 bases, with 15 bases between them. CDR3 nucleotides: TGTGCCAGCTCGGACAACAGGCAGAGCGAGCAGTACTTC. Its protein is CASSDNRQSEQYF. Full variable domain (remainder filled in from reference TRBV18 and TRBJ2-7): NAGVMQNPRHLVRRRGQEARLRCSPMKGHSHVYWYRQLPEEGLKFMVYLQKENIIDESGMPKERFSAEFPKEGPSILRIQQVVRGDSAAYFCASSDNRQSEQYFGPGTRLTVT.

In this sample, this clone turned up once. The chain is built from TRBV27 and TRBJ1-5; a possible D gene is TRBD1 (5 bases). The CDR3 runs 14 residues. Trimming stripped 7 bases from V and 2 bases from J, with 12 bases between. Germline-derived CDR1 and CDR2 are MNHEY and SMNVEV (reference sequence). CDR3: CASKGRAGNQPQHF. The CDR3 DNA reads as TGTGCCAGCAAGGGCAGGGCTGGCAATCAGCCCCAGCATTTT.

The V and J genes are TRBV11-1 and TRBJ1-6; D uncertain. The germline gives CDR1 SGHAT, CDR2 FQDESV (reference sequence). The ends were cut back, 7 bases at V and 9 bases at J, with 13 bases in the middle. CDR3 length equals 13 residues. The CDR3 sequence: CASTSRISSPLHF. In DNA, the CDR3 is TGTGCCAGCACCTCACGGATAAGTTCACCCCTCCACTTT.

The genes are TRBV19 and TRBJ1-5; D unresolved. The V gene lost 6 bases and the J gene lost 3 bases, with 12 bases spanning the gap. CDR3 size: 14 residues. Looked up from germline, CDR1 is LNHDA and CDR2 is SQIVND (reference sequence). CDR3 region: CASRPRETNQPQHF. Written as DNA, the CDR3 is TGTGCCAGTAGACCACGGGAAACCAATCAGCCCCAGCATTTT.

The chain joins TRBV11-2 to TRBJ2-3; the D is unclear. This CDR3 spans 13 amino acids. Germline CDR1 is SGHAT and CDR2 is FQNNGV. V lost 4 bases and J 3 bases, leaving 8 bases between the germline ends. The CDR3: CASSSPRTDTQYF. The CDR3 DNA sequence: TGTGCCAGCAGCTCACCCAGAACAGATACGCAGTATTTT.

The chain uses TRBV28 and TRBJ2-3; 7 bases line up with TRBD2. The V gene's germline CDR1 is MDHEN and CDR2 SYDVKM. The CDR3 covers 17 residues. Trimming cost V 1 base and J 4 bases; bases outside gene matches: 11. CDR3 loop: CASSLFFLAGVPDTQYF. As DNA, the CDR3 is TGTGCCAGCAGTTTATTTTTCCTCGCGGGAGTGCCAGATACGCAGTATTTT.

The rearrangement links TRBV5-1 to TRBJ2-3; D may be TRBD2 (6 bases). Trimming left V 4 bases short and J 4 bases short, with 16 bases between. Germline V gene sequence: CDR1 SGHRS, CDR2 YFSETQ. The CDR3 has 15 amino acids. DNA of the CDR3: TGCGCCAGCAGCGTAGGGACTGCCGCGGCAGATACGCAGTATTTT. This codes for CASSVGTAAADTQYF.

This chain links TRBV6-1 with TRBJ2-2; tentatively, D is TRBD1 (6 bases). The germline V gene has CDR1 MNHNS and CDR2 SASEGT. The CDR3 is made up of 17 amino acids. Trimming took 2 bases from V and 2 from J, leaving 15 bases between them. CDR3 amino acids: CASSESPGTLNTGELFF. CDR3 sequence (DNA): TGTGCCAGCAGTGAATCCCCCGGGACACTAAACACCGGGGAGCTGTTTTTT.

The rearrangement uses TRBV7-9 and TRBJ1-2; tentative D call: TRBD1 (6 bases). CDR1 SEHNR and CDR2 FQNEAQ come from the germline V gene (reference sequence). The V and J ends lost 7 bases and 2 bases respectively, with 17 bases between them. The CDR3 extends over 15 amino acids. The CDR3 spells CASTKEGRGNYGYTF. The DNA for the CDR3 is TGTGCCAGCACCAAAGAAGGAAGGGGGAACTATGGCTACACCTTC.

The chain recombines TRBV2 with TRBJ1-4, with D uncertain. The V and J ends lost 10 bases and 8 bases respectively, with 17 bases between them. From germline, CDR1 is SNHLY and CDR2 FYNNEI. The CDR3 totals 13 residues. The CDR3 bases are TGTGCCATGCGGGCCCAAGAGGGCGAAAAACTGTTTTTT. It encodes CAMRAQEGEKLFF.

The chain recombines TRBV29-1 with TRBJ2-2; D may match TRBD1 or TRBD2 (5 bases each). Trimming left V 7 bases short and J 3 bases short, with 9 bases between. This CDR3 comprises 12 residues. Germline loops: CDR1 SQVTM, CDR2 ANQGSEA. The CDR3: CSAGTDTGELFF. In nucleotides, the CDR3 is TGCAGCGCTGGGACGGACACCGGGGAGCTGTTTTTT.

This clone showed up just once. This sequence joins TRBV19 and TRBJ1-1; maybe TRBD1 (6 bases). V lost 3 bases to trimming and J lost 2 bases, with 10 bases between them. Germline V gives CDR1 LNHDA, CDR2 SQIVND (reference sequence). The CDR3 length is 14 residues. The CDR3 region is CASSIGQTNTEAFF. CDR3 nucleotides: TGTGCCAGTAGTATTGGACAGACAAACACTGAAGCTTTCTTT.

The V call is TRBV7-2, the J call TRBJ2-5, with D unclear. Germline V lookup: CDR1 SGHTA, CDR2 FQGNSA. The CDR3 runs to 16 residues. V was pared by 5 bases and J by 1 base, with 17 bases between. In DNA form, the CDR3 reads TGTGCCAGCAGCCAACCGACGAGGATTGGCCAAGAGACCCAGTACTTC. Its protein product is CASSQPTRIGQETQYF.

In this sample, this clone turned up a few times. CDR3 DNA: TGTGCCAGCAGTTTCGGAGGGATAGGGTCTAATGAAAAACTGTTTTTT. Translated: CASSFGGIGSNEKLFF. V usage is TRBV28 and J usage is TRBJ1-4, with no clear D. The CDR3 sequence is 16 residues long. Deletions cut 3 bases from V and 3 bases from J, with 14 bases between. CDR1 and CDR2 from the germline V gene are MDHEN and SYDVKM.

This chain joins TRBV10-3 and TRBJ2-1; D uncertain. Germline V lookup: CDR1 ENHRY, CDR2 SYGVKD. The CDR3 contains 13 residues. V was clipped by 2 bases and J by 8 bases, with 10 bases between them. The CDR3 protein is CAISETGFDEQFF. CDR3 nucleotides: TGTGCCATCAGTGAGACTGGTTTCGATGAGCAGTTCTTC.

In its sample, this clone was seen a few times. V and J are TRBV15 and TRBJ2-6; TRBD1 might be the D (6 bases). CDR1 and CDR2 (germline): LNHNV, YYDKDF (reference sequence). Trimming stripped 5 bases from V and 2 bases from J, with 13 bases between. This CDR3 has 16 residues. The CDR3 sequence: CATSDHRVTGANVLTF. DNA for the CDR3: TGTGCCACCAGCGACCACAGGGTGACTGGGGCCAACGTCCTGACTTTC.

V is TRBV5-1 and J is TRBJ2-5; D might be TRBD2 (6 bases). Germline CDR1 is SGHRS and CDR2 is YFSETQ. There are 14 residues in the CDR3. Between the trimmed V and J ends, which lost 8 bases and 0 bases, there was a span of 14 bases. This CDR3 is CASHTGEYQETQYF. The CDR3 DNA reads as TGCGCCAGTCACACGGGAGAGTACCAAGAGACCCAGTACTTC.

The rearrangement links TRBV5-1 to TRBJ2-5, with D tentatively TRBD2 (5 bases). The CDR3 sequence is 13 residues long. Trimming took 4 bases from V and 4 from J, leaving 11 bases between them. Germline CDR1 SGHRS, CDR2 YFSETQ. Written as DNA, the CDR3 is TGCGCCAGCAGCGTAGGGAGTGGAGAGACCCAGTACTTC. Protein sequence: CASSVGSGETQYF.

For this clone: At one of its ends the junction is not consistent with the germline gene, which may arise from a read error. The V and J genes are TRBV6-5 and TRBJ2-7; the D gene is possibly TRBD2 (8 bases). Germline V gene data show CDR1 as MNHEY and CDR2 as SVGAGI. The CDR3 sequence is 14 residues long. CDR3 nucleotides: TGTGCCAGCAGTGTCCGGGACAGTTCCTACGAGCGGGGGTTC. This encodes CASSVRDSSYERGF.